The rows below give T cell receptor beta chains drawn from one sample of a study of blood T cell repertoires in COVID-19. Libraries were prepared by immunoSEQ multiplex PCR; TCRdb keeps only in-frame clonotypes and omits some of them. The sample yields approximately 390,000 clones, 85% to 90% seen once. Source material: peripheral blood. These receptors were obtained from a man aged 18 to 29 with active or convalescent COVID-19. Both conserved end residues are part of each CDR3. A D gene is named only where the DNA matches it firmly. The size entry is marked missing in some rows and otherwise reads once, few, many or a size class.

abundance: -; d_gene: -; j_gene: TRBJ1-3; v_gene: TRBV30; CDR3nt: TGTGCCTGGAGCCGGCAGAAATCGGGGTTTGGAAACACCATATATTTT; CDR3aa: CAWSRQKSGFGNTIYF
abundance: -; d_gene: -; j_gene: TRBJ2-6; v_gene: TRBV6-4; CDR3nt: TGTGCCAGCAAACTCTCAGGCTCTGGGGCCAACGTCCTGACTTTC; CDR3aa: CASKLSGSGANVLTF
abundance: -; d_gene: -; j_gene: TRBJ2-1; v_gene: TRBV3-1/TRBV3-2; CDR3nt: TGTGCCAGCAGCCAAGGTAGGGGCCCATACAATGAGCAGTTCTTC; CDR3aa: CASSQGRGPYNEQFF
abundance: -; d_gene: TRBD2; j_gene: TRBJ2-1; v_gene: TRBV19; CDR3nt: TGTGCCAGTAGTATACTGCCAGCGGGGGCATACAATGAGCAGTTCTTC; CDR3aa: CASSILPAGAYNEQFF
abundance: -; d_gene: -; j_gene: TRBJ2-7; v_gene: TRBV20-1; CDR3nt: TGCAGTGCTAGAGTGTCCGGCGAGCAGTACTTC; CDR3aa: CSARVSGEQYF
abundance: -; d_gene: -; j_gene: TRBJ1-1; v_gene: TRBV5-1; CDR3nt: TGCGCCAGCAGCGTACAGGGGAACACTGAAGCTTTCTTT; CDR3aa: CASSVQGNTEAFF
abundance: -; d_gene: -; j_gene: TRBJ1-1; v_gene: TRBV28; CDR3nt: TGTGCTTGCAGGGAGGTGAACACTGAAGCTTTCTTT; CDR3aa: CACREVNTEAFF
abundance: once; d_gene: TRBD2; j_gene: TRBJ2-5; v_gene: TRBV9; CDR3nt: TGTGCCAGCAGCGTAGCGACTAGCGGGCAAGAGACCCAGTACTTC; CDR3aa: CASSVATSGQETQYF
abundance: few; d_gene: TRBD2; j_gene: TRBJ2-1; v_gene: TRBV3-1/TRBV3-2; CDR3nt: TGTGCCAGCAGCCAATGGAGACTAGCGGGAGCGTATGGTGAGCAGTTCTTC; CDR3aa: CASSQWRLAGAYGEQFF
abundance: -; d_gene: TRBD1; j_gene: TRBJ1-4; v_gene: TRBV12-5; CDR3nt: TGTGCTAGTGGTACCCGGACAGGGGGAGGGGAAAAACTGTTTTTT; CDR3aa: CASGTRTGGGEKLFF
abundance: once; d_gene: -; j_gene: TRBJ1-2; v_gene: TRBV5-1; CDR3nt: TGCGCCAGCAGCTTCGGGACATCCATCGGGGGCTACACCTTC; CDR3aa: CASSFGTSIGGYTF
abundance: -; d_gene: -; j_gene: TRBJ1-6; v_gene: TRBV9; CDR3nt: TGTGCCAGCAGGTTGGGAGGGCAAGATAATTCACCCCTCCACTTT; CDR3aa: CASRLGGQDNSPLHF
abundance: -; d_gene: -; j_gene: TRBJ2-3; v_gene: TRBV9; CDR3nt: TGTGCCAGCAGCCGGAAACGACAGGCAGATACGCAGTATTTT; CDR3aa: CASSRKRQADTQYF
abundance: -; d_gene: -; j_gene: TRBJ2-7; v_gene: TRBV7-9; CDR3nt: TGTGCCAGCAGCTTAGTAGGCAGTAATGGTGATCGGGACGAGCAGTACTTC; CDR3aa: CASSLVGSNGDRDEQYF
abundance: -; d_gene: TRBD2; j_gene: TRBJ2-1; v_gene: TRBV6-1; CDR3nt: TGTGCCAGCAGTGAACTAGCGGGGGGGCCCAATGAGCAGTTCTTC; CDR3aa: CASSELAGGPNEQFF
abundance: -; d_gene: TRBD2; j_gene: TRBJ2-1; v_gene: TRBV28; CDR3nt: TGTGCCAGCAGGCCCACTAGCGGGAGCTCCTACAATGAGCAGTTCTTC; CDR3aa: CASRPTSGSSYNEQFF
abundance: -; d_gene: TRBD1; j_gene: TRBJ2-2; v_gene: TRBV10-3; CDR3nt: TGTGCCATCAGTAGCCAGGGGGCAGACACCGGGGAGCTGTTTTTT; CDR3aa: CAISSQGADTGELFF
abundance: -; d_gene: -; j_gene: TRBJ1-1; v_gene: TRBV7-9; CDR3nt: TGTGCCAGCAGCAACAGGGAAGGGACTGAAGCTTTCTTT; CDR3aa: CASSNREGTEAFF
abundance: once; d_gene: -; j_gene: TRBJ1-5; v_gene: TRBV28; CDR3nt: TGTGCCAGCAGTTTCTCCAGCAGCGTGAATCAGCCCCAGCATTTT; CDR3aa: CASSFSSSVNQPQHF
abundance: -; d_gene: -; j_gene: TRBJ2-3; v_gene: TRBV7-2; CDR3nt: TGTGCCAGCAGCGCGCCGGGACATCGGAAAACAGATACGCAGTATTTT; CDR3aa: CASSAPGHRKTDTQYF
abundance: -; d_gene: -; j_gene: TRBJ1-6; v_gene: TRBV7-2; CDR3nt: TGTGCCAGCAGCTTCGACATGGGGAGTTCACCCCTCCACTTT; CDR3aa: CASSFDMGSSPLHF
abundance: -; d_gene: TRBD2; j_gene: TRBJ2-5; v_gene: TRBV6-5; CDR3nt: TGTGCCAGCACCAAAACGGGGGGAGTAGGAGAGACCCAGTACTTC; CDR3aa: CASTKTGGVGETQYF
abundance: -; d_gene: -; j_gene: TRBJ2-3; v_gene: TRBV12-3/TRBV12-4; CDR3nt: TGTGCCAGCAGTGTTCGGACACCCGGTACGCAGTATTTT; CDR3aa: CASSVRTPGTQYF
abundance: -; d_gene: TRBD1; j_gene: TRBJ1-1; v_gene: TRBV4-1; CDR3nt: TGCGCCAGCAGCCAAGCCGACAGGGAAATCCCCGAAGCTTTCTTT; CDR3aa: CASSQADREIPEAFF
abundance: -; d_gene: -; j_gene: TRBJ1-1; v_gene: TRBV6-5; CDR3nt: TGTGCCAGCAGTTACTCGAGTCGGGGAAGGACTGAAGCTTTCTTT; CDR3aa: CASSYSSRGRTEAFF
abundance: few; d_gene: -; j_gene: TRBJ1-5; v_gene: TRBV28; CDR3nt: TGTGCCAGCAGTTTGGAGGGATGGCAGCCCCAGCATTTT; CDR3aa: CASSLEGWQPQHF
abundance: once; d_gene: -; j_gene: TRBJ1-4; v_gene: TRBV5-1; CDR3nt: TGCGCCAGCAGCTTGCTCAGGGAAGGAGAAAAACTGTTTTTT; CDR3aa: CASSLLREGEKLFF
abundance: few; d_gene: TRBD1; j_gene: TRBJ2-3; v_gene: TRBV6-2/TRBV6-3; CDR3nt: TGTGCCAGCAGTTACTCGACAGGGTGGAGAACAGATACGCAGTATTTT; CDR3aa: CASSYSTGWRTDTQYF
abundance: -; d_gene: -; j_gene: TRBJ1-6; v_gene: TRBV6-5; CDR3nt: TGTGCCAGCAGTTACAATCAACAACGTAATTCACCCCTCCACTTT; CDR3aa: CASSYNQQRNSPLHF
abundance: once; d_gene: -; j_gene: TRBJ2-7; v_gene: TRBV12-3/TRBV12-4; CDR3nt: TGTGCCAGCAGCTCTCTCTACGAGCAGTACTTC; CDR3aa: CASSSLYEQYF
abundance: -; d_gene: TRBD1; j_gene: TRBJ1-1; v_gene: TRBV7-9; CDR3nt: TGTGCCAGCAGCGGAGGGACAGGGGGGAACACTGAAGCTTTCTTT; CDR3aa: CASSGGTGGNTEAFF
abundance: -; d_gene: TRBD1; j_gene: TRBJ1-3; v_gene: TRBV2; CDR3nt: TGTGCCAGCAGTGAAATGGACAGGGCTTCTGGAAACACCATATATTTT; CDR3aa: CASSEMDRASGNTIYF
abundance: -; d_gene: -; j_gene: TRBJ1-4; v_gene: TRBV13; CDR3nt: TGTGCCAGCAGCTTAGGGGCAGCAACTAATGAAAAACTGTTTTTT; CDR3aa: CASSLGAATNEKLFF
abundance: -; d_gene: TRBD2; j_gene: TRBJ2-1; v_gene: TRBV24-1; CDR3nt: TGTGCCACCAGTGATCCCATCGTCACTAGCGGGAGAGTCGATGAGCAGTTCTTC; CDR3aa: CATSDPIVTSGRVDEQFF
abundance: -; d_gene: TRBD2; j_gene: TRBJ2-1; v_gene: TRBV10-3; CDR3nt: TGTGCCATCAGGGGGGGACTAGCGGTTGGTAATGAGCAGTTCTTC; CDR3aa: CAIRGGLAVGNEQFF
abundance: -; d_gene: TRBD1; j_gene: TRBJ1-1; v_gene: TRBV28; CDR3nt: TGTGCCAGCAGTAGCCACGACAGGGACACTGAAGCTTTCTTT; CDR3aa: CASSSHDRDTEAFF
abundance: -; d_gene: -; j_gene: TRBJ1-1; v_gene: TRBV5-1; CDR3nt: TGCGCCAGCACAAATTACAGGAACACTGAAGCTTTCTTT; CDR3aa: CASTNYRNTEAFF
abundance: once; d_gene: TRBD1; j_gene: TRBJ1-1; v_gene: TRBV14; CDR3nt: TGTGCCAGCAGCCCCAGGGACAGGGGACCCTCGGGGACTGAAGCTTTCTTT; CDR3aa: CASSPRDRGPSGTEAFF
abundance: -; d_gene: -; j_gene: TRBJ2-7; v_gene: TRBV7-2; CDR3nt: TGTGCCAGCAGCTTAGTCGGCAGGGGCTACGAGCAGTACTTC; CDR3aa: CASSLVGRGYEQYF
abundance: -; d_gene: -; j_gene: TRBJ1-1; v_gene: TRBV7-9; CDR3nt: TGTGCCAGCCTGGGGGACGGGGGTAGTGAAGCTTTCTTT; CDR3aa: CASLGDGGSEAFF
abundance: -; d_gene: -; j_gene: TRBJ1-5; v_gene: TRBV14; CDR3nt: TGTGCCAGCAGCATGGGCCTCGTTGGGCCCCAGCATTTT; CDR3aa: CASSMGLVGPQHF
abundance: -; d_gene: -; j_gene: TRBJ2-5; v_gene: TRBV29-1; CDR3nt: TGCAGCGTCCGGTGGGGAGGTTGGACCCAGTACTTC; CDR3aa: CSVRWGGWTQYF
abundance: -; d_gene: TRBD1; j_gene: TRBJ1-1; v_gene: TRBV2; CDR3nt: TGTGCCAGCAGTACAGACAGGGCCACTACTGAAGCTTTCTTT; CDR3aa: CASSTDRATTEAFF
abundance: -; d_gene: -; j_gene: TRBJ2-7; v_gene: TRBV12-3/TRBV12-4; CDR3nt: TGTGCCAGCAGTCCCCTTCCCTACGAGCAGTACTTC; CDR3aa: CASSPLPYEQYF
abundance: -; d_gene: -; j_gene: TRBJ2-1; v_gene: TRBV4-1; CDR3nt: TGCGCCAGCAGTACGGACAGAGCCCTACTGAATGAGCAGTTCTTC; CDR3aa: CASSTDRALLNEQFF
abundance: once; d_gene: -; j_gene: TRBJ1-2; v_gene: TRBV7-2; CDR3nt: TGTGCCAGCAGCTTCAACTCCTATGGCTACACCTTC; CDR3aa: CASSFNSYGYTF
abundance: -; d_gene: TRBD2; j_gene: TRBJ2-1; v_gene: TRBV3-1/TRBV3-2; CDR3nt: TGTGCCAGCAGCCTGTCGGGGACTAGCGGGAATGAGCAGTTCTTC; CDR3aa: CASSLSGTSGNEQFF
abundance: -; d_gene: -; j_gene: TRBJ2-5; v_gene: TRBV27; CDR3nt: TGTGCCAGCAGTACCCGAGATAGACAGGTCGGGGAGACCCAGTACTTC; CDR3aa: CASSTRDRQVGETQYF
abundance: -; d_gene: -; j_gene: TRBJ2-2; v_gene: TRBV9; CDR3nt: TGTGCCAGCACGTCTGGGCAGCTAAACACCGGGGAGCTGTTTTTT; CDR3aa: CASTSGQLNTGELFF
abundance: -; d_gene: -; j_gene: TRBJ2-2; v_gene: TRBV6-5; CDR3nt: TGTGCCAGCAAGGTAGTAGGGGCTATCGCCGGGGAGCTGTTTTTT; CDR3aa: CASKVVGAIAGELFF
abundance: -; d_gene: TRBD1; j_gene: TRBJ1-5; v_gene: TRBV6-6; CDR3nt: TGTGCCAGCAATGGACAGGGGGCTAATCAGCCCCAGCATTTT; CDR3aa: CASNGQGANQPQHF
abundance: -; d_gene: TRBD1; j_gene: TRBJ1-1; v_gene: TRBV7-8; CDR3nt: TGTGCCAGCAGAGACAGGGTGGGGAACACTGAAGCTTTCTTT; CDR3aa: CASRDRVGNTEAFF
abundance: -; d_gene: TRBD1; j_gene: TRBJ1-1; v_gene: TRBV5-1; CDR3nt: TGCGCCAGCGCGCCCGACAGGGTTTACTTAGCTTTCTTT; CDR3aa: CASAPDRVYLAFF
abundance: -; d_gene: -; j_gene: TRBJ2-3; v_gene: TRBV4-3; CDR3nt: TGCGCCAGCAGCCAAGACCGGGGATCCACAGATACGCAGTATTTT; CDR3aa: CASSQDRGSTDTQYF
abundance: -; d_gene: -; j_gene: TRBJ2-2; v_gene: TRBV2; CDR3nt: TGTGCCAGCAGTGAAGGGGGCGCAGGGCACACCGGGGAGCTGTTTTTT; CDR3aa: CASSEGGAGHTGELFF